The rows below give T cell receptor beta chains drawn from one sample of a study of T cells in Graves' hyperthyroidism and ophthalmopathy. TCRdb called the multiplex PCR reads again in MiXCR, with one record for every CDR3 protein. The sample includes a few hundred thousand distinct CDR3 sequences, roughly an eighth of them seen just once. Sequencing input: blood. These receptor sequences come from a woman aged 40 to 49 with Graves' ophthalmopathy. Each CDR3 is given with its conserved first and last residue. Each record gives: D gene, V gene, clone size, J gene, CDR3 protein, CDR3 DNA. The D gene is left open where the match is weak. Size tells how often a clone was seen (once, few, many) or the class of an expanded clone, and some rows leave it out.

>TRBD1|TRBV29-1|few|TRBJ1-2
CSVTGQPIMGYTF
TGCAGCGTGACGGGACAGCCGATTATGGGCTACACCTTC
>NA|TRBV5-1|few|TRBJ1-3
CARTDGSSGNTIYF
TGCGCCAGAACGGACGGGAGCTCTGGAAACACCATATATTTT
>NA|TRBV19|many|TRBJ1-1
CATQEGWGNTEAFF
TGTGCCACCCAGGAGGGGTGGGGGAACACTGAAGCTTTCTTT
>NA|TRBV6-1|NA|TRBJ2-7
CASSLTGTYPTEQYF
TGTGCCAGCAGTCTGACCGGGACATACCCTACTGAGCAGTACTTC
>NA|TRBV7-2|many|TRBJ2-7
CASSYGGHTYEQYF
TGTGCCAGCAGCTACGGGGGGCATACCTACGAGCAGTACTTC
>NA|TRBV25-1|many|TRBJ2-3
CASTPGTLSTDTQYF
TGTGCCAGCACCCCCGGGACTCTTAGCACAGATACGCAGTATTTT
>NA|TRBV27|many|TRBJ2-7
CASSKGSSYEQYF
TGTGCCAGCAGCAAAGGGTCCTCCTACGAGCAGTACTTC
>NA|TRBV11-3|many|TRBJ2-1
CASSVQGNWNEQFF
TGTGCCAGCAGCGTGCAGGGGAATTGGAATGAGCAGTTCTTC
>TRBD1|TRBV7-2|many|TRBJ1-1
CASSQGQRLEAFF
TGTGCCAGCAGCCAGGGACAGCGACTTGAAGCTTTCTTT
>TRBD2|TRBV28|many|TRBJ2-1
CASTFLAGAGNEQFF
TGTGCCAGCACTTTCCTAGCGGGAGCGGGCAATGAGCAGTTCTTC
>NA|TRBV28|many|TRBJ2-1
CASIQRAANSYNEQFF
TGTGCCAGCATCCAACGGGCCGCCAACTCCTACAATGAGCAGTTCTTC
>NA|TRBV10-2|once|TRBJ2-2
CASSWDNTGELFF
TGCGCCAGCAGTTGGGACAACACCGGGGAGCTGTTTTTT